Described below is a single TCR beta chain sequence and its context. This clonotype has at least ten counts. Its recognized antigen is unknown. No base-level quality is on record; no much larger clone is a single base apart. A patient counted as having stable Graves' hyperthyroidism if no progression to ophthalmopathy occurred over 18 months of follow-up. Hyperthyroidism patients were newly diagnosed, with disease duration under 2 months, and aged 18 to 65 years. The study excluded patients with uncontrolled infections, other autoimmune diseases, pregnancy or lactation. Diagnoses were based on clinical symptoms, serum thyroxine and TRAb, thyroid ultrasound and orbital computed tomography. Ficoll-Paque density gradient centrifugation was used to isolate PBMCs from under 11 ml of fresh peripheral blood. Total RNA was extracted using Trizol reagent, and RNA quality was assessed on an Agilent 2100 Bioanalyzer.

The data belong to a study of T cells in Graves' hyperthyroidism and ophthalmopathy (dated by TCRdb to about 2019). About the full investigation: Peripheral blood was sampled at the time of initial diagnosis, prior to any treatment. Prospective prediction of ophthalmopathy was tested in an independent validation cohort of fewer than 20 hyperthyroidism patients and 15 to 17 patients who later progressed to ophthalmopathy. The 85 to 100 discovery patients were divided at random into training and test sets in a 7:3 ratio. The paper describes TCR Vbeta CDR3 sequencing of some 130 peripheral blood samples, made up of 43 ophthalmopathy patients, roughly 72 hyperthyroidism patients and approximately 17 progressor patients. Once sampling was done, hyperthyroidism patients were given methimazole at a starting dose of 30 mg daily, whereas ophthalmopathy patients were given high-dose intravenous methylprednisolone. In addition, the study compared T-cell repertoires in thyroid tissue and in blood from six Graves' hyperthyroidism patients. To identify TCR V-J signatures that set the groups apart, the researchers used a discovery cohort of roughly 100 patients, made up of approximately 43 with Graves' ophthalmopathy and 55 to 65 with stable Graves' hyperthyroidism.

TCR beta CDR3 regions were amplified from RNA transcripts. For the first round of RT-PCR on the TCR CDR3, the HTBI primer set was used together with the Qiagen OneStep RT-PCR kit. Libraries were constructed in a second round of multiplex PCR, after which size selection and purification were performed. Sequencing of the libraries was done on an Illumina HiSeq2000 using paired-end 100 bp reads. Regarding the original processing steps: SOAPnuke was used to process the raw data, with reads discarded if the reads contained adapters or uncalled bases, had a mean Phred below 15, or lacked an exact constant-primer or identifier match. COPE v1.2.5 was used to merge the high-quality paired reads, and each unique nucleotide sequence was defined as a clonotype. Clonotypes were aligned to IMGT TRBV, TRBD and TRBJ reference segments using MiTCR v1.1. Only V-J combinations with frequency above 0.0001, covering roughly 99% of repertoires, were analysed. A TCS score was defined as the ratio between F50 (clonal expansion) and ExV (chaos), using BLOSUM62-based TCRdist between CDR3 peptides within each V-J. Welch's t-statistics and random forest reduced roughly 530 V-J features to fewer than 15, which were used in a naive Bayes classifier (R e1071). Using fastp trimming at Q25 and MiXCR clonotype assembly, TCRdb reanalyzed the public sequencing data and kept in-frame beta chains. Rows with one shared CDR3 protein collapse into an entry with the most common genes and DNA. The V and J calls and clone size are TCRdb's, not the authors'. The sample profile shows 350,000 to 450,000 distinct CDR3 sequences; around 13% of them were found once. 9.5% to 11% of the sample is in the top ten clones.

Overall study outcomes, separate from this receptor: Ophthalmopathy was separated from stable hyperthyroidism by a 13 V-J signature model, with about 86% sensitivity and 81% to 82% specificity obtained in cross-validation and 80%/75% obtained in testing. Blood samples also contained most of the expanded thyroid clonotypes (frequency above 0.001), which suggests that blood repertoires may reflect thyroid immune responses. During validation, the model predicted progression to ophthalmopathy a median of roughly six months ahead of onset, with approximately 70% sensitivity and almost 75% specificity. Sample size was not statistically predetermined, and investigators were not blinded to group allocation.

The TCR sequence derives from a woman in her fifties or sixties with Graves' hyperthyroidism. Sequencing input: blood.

In nucleotides, the sequence is TGTGCCAGCAGAGACCGACAGGCCCCCTACGAGCAGTACTTC. Its protein product is CASRDRQAPYEQYF. In this chain, TRBV27 is recombined with TRBJ2-7, with TRBD1 as a weak D call on 6 bases. The germline ends are 14 bases apart after V is trimmed by 6 bases and J by 2 bases. CDR1 and CDR2 were assigned from the germline V gene (reference sequence) as MNHEY and SMNVEV. Inclusive of the bounding cysteine and phenylalanine, the CDR3 is 14 residues long. Of the read, only the CDR3 DNA is kept; its 42 bases are in frame from base 1.